This T cell receptor (beta chain) was sequenced in a study of T cells after posttransplantation cyclophosphamide. This CDR3 has 16 amino acids. CDR1 and CDR2 (germline): MDHEN, SYDVKM. Trimming took 7 bases from V and 7 from J, leaving 20 bases between them. A marrow graft followed busulfan-fludarabine conditioning, with cyclophosphamide on days +3 and +4. The table came from immunoSEQ multiplex PCR; TCRdb's copy has only in-frame clones and leaves some out. The sample carries about 16,000 clones, almost 95% recorded once. Turning to this clone: Other DNA variants within this sample encode the same CDR3.

The gene calls are TRBV28 and TRBJ1-6; D is perhaps TRBD1 (5 bases). This sequence was found in a male patient aged 60-69 years who received an allogeneic stem cell transplant from a related donor and was CMV-positive. A subset of T cells may come from the graft donor. Sequenced here: CD4+ T cells sorted from blood, sampled after allogeneic stem cell transplant with posttransplant cyclophosphamide. CDR3 region: CASKRPGREKNSPLHF. Written as DNA, the CDR3 is TGTGCCAGCAAACGGCCGGGACGGGAGAAAAATTCACCCCTCCACTTT.